The T cell receptor (beta chain) under discussion was sequenced for a study of tumor-infiltrating lymphocytes in primary liver carcinoma listed by TCRdb under 2017. About the study as a whole: Between late 2015 and early 2016, roughly 5 patients in China with histopathologically diagnosed primary liver carcinoma had their tumors surgically resected. Hepatocellular carcinoma (four) or combined HCC and intrahepatic cholangiocarcinoma (one) was present in the five patients, who were three men and two women aged 30 to 69 years. Tumors of the five patients were stage T1-T3 N0M0 with maximum diameters of roughly 4.2 to 10 cm. Roughly 3.5 to 8 million productive TCRbeta reads were obtained per sample, and no significant difference in read depth was found between tissue types. The study combined TCRbeta repertoire sequencing, expression microarrays and whole-exome sequencing across five regions of each liver tumor, with adjacent normal tissue and blood. A total of some 35 specimens from 5 patients underwent TCRbeta repertoire sequencing, comprising 25 tumor regions, 5 adjacent noncancerous liver tissues and 5 peripheral blood samples. Repertoires from technical replicates were highly reproducible, with mean shared-clone rates around 0.89 and correlation coefficients above 0.95. What the authors observed across the whole study: Only the TCR beta chain was sequenced, which likely underestimates true repertoire diversity because unpaired alpha chains were not captured. Comparison of CD4+ and CD8+ T cell repertoires was precluded by the use of bulk unsorted samples. Consistent with antigen-driven expansion, pairs of tumor regions showed higher repertoire overlap (mean around 36%) than either tumor-adjacent pairs (roughly 17%) or tumor-blood pairs (approximately 15%). The top 250 clones accounted for a significantly greater share of the repertoire in tumors than in blood (p = 0.039). With just a few patients in the study, the authors point out that the findings should be validated in a larger study.

From cysteine to phenylalanine, the CDR3 is 16 amino acids long. Of the read, only the CDR3 DNA is kept; its 48 bases are in frame from base 1. CDR1 and CDR2 are read off the germline V gene as SGHRS and YFSETQ. The junction carries 18 bases between V and J, which are trimmed by 1 base and 5 bases respectively. With respect to this clonotype: Its antigen specificity is not known. No base qualities exist here, and no much larger clone lies one base off it.

TCRbeta-specific cDNA was reverse-transcribed from around 0.45 ug total RNA using a constant-region primer and ProtoScript II reverse transcriptase. Three nested multiplex PCR rounds, following a slightly modified ARM-PCR procedure, were used to build the TCRbeta libraries. The first two PCR rounds used multiplex TRBV1-TRBV30 forward primers with a Cbeta reverse primer, each for 10 cycles. Sample barcodes and Illumina adapters were attached in a final 25-cycle PCR using Deep VentR polymerase. Before sequencing, amplicons of 200-500 bp were gel-purified using a QIAquick gel extraction kit. The TCRbeta amplicons were sequenced with 250-bp paired-end reads on an Illumina HiSeq 2500. As for how the authors treated the data: Reads were quality-trimmed with Trimmomatic v0.33, and paired reads were merged with FLASH v1.2.11 to recover full CDR3 sequences. MiGEC v1.2.1b assigned V, D and J germline segments to the rearranged TCRbeta sequences. Clonotype statistics and Shannon-Wiener diversity indices were calculated with VDJtools v1.0.0. Except for diversity analysis, only the 250 most abundant clonotypes of each sample were used in subsequent analyses to reduce sampling bias. Through fastp at Q25 and MiXCR, TCRdb rebuilt clones from the public reads, retaining in-frame beta chains. Rows with a matching CDR3 protein are joined into one entry that keeps the most common DNA and genes. These V and J calls are TCRdb output, not the study's own analysis. The sample table records 330,000 or so distinct CDR3 sequences; less than 75% of these occur just once. The ten biggest clones cover roughly 6.5% of the sample.

Blood RNA was extracted from unsorted whole blood using TRIzol reagent, and germline DNA was obtained with the DNeasy Blood & Tissue kit. At the time of sampling, the patients were treatment-naive and had chronic HBV infection. Around 4 milliliters of peripheral blood were collected into K2EDTA tubes before surgery. This chain is built from TRBV5-1 and TRBJ2-5; TRBD2 is a weak D gene call, 6 bases matching. This receptor was identified in a man aged 40-50 years with primary liver carcinoma and hepatitis B virus infection. The sample consisted of peripheral blood. The DNA sequence is TGCGCCAGCAGCTTGTCCCTAACGGAGGGGTGGGAGACCCAGTACTTC. Its product reads: CASSLSLTEGWETQYF.